These 6 T cell receptor beta chains came from one sample sequenced in a study of graft-versus-host responses after intestinal transplantation. Graft material was processed, releasing intraepithelial and lamina propria lymphocytes. Only in-frame clones appear in the TCRdb table, and some are missing; sequencing was by immunoSEQ multiplex PCR. The sample holds fewer than 10,000 clones, roughly 79% seen once. The specimen comprised ileum tissue, sampled roughly 470 days after intestinal transplantation. These receptors were taken from a human patient who received an intestinal transplant, so some T cells may come from the graft donor.

This clone was found a few times. The rearrangement links TRBV6-5 to TRBJ1-1; 7 bases are shared with TRBD1. With 5 bases clipped from V and 7 bases from J, the junction kept 7 bases outside the gene matches. The germline CDR1 and CDR2 sequences are MNHEY and SVGAGI. CDR3 length: 13 amino acids. CDR3 coding DNA: TGTGCCAGCAGTCCTCGACAGGGCGGTGAAGCTTTCTTT. Protein: CASSPRQGGEAFF.

This clone was detected only a few times. CDR3 sequence: CASSYGGVNTEAFF. DNA of the CDR3: TGTGCCAGCAGCTACGGGGGAGTGAACACTGAAGCTTTCTTT. V gene TRBV7-6 combines with J gene TRBJ1-1, with D perhaps TRBD1 (5 bases). V was clipped by 4 bases and J by 0 bases, with 9 bases between them. This CDR3 has 14 amino acids. Germline loops: CDR1 SGHVS, CDR2 FNYEAQ.

The J gene is TRBJ1-6, the V gene TRBV7-9; D remains unclear. The CDR3 has 15 residues. V was clipped by 1 base and J by 3 bases, with 7 bases between them. The germline V gene encodes CDR1 SEHNR and CDR2 FQNEAQ (reference sequence). The CDR3 DNA reads as TGTGCCAGCAGCTTAGATGGTTACTATAATTCACCCCTCCACTTT. Translating gives CASSLDGYYNSPLHF.

This clone has more than one count but fewer than ten. The CDR3 reads CARTLGQGNTEAFF. DNA for the CDR3: TGTGCCAGGACCCTCGGACAGGGAAACACTGAAGCTTTCTTT. V and J are TRBV19 and TRBJ1-1; 8 nucleotides align to TRBD1. Trimming at V came to 9 bases and at J to 2 bases, leaving 8 bases not matched to a gene. In germline, CDR1 is LNHDA, CDR2 SQIVND (reference sequence). The CDR3 loop spans 14 amino acids.

V usage is TRBV9 and J usage is TRBJ1-2; 8 nucleotides align to TRBD1. CDR3 length: 15 residues. Germline V gene lookup returns CDR1 SGDLS and CDR2 YYNGEE. J lost 4 bases, V lost 4 bases, and 9 bases had no gene match. The CDR3 DNA reads as TGTGCCAGCAGCTTCCAAGATGGGACAGGCTATGGCTACACCTTC. This encodes CASSFQDGTGYGYTF.

The chain combines TRBV5-5 with TRBJ2-7; TRBD1 or TRBD2 may be the D gene (5 bases each). The germline V gene has CDR1 SGHKS and CDR2 YYEKEE (reference sequence). The V and J ends lost 0 bases and 6 bases respectively, with 13 bases between them. The CDR3 loop spans 14 amino acids. The CDR3 loop is CASSLGDAVLEQYF. CDR3 nucleotide sequence: TGTGCCAGCAGCTTGGGGGACGCGGTCCTCGAGCAGTACTTC.